This passage covers 21 T cell receptor beta chains from one sample sequenced in a study of blood T cell repertoires in COVID-19 (dated by TCRdb to between 2020 and 2021). Library preparation used the immunoSEQ multiplex PCR assay. The clones in this table, taken by TCRdb from immuneACCESS, are in-frame only. Not every clone is retained; where verified, under half of the shortfall comes from an unresolved V gene, and the cause of the rest is unknown. Recorded for this sample are 370,000 or so clones; about 80% of them occurred a single time. Together, the top ten hold approximately 1% of the sample. The sequenced material came from peripheral blood. The receptors originated from a human donor with acute or convalescent COVID-19. The donor label of this sample is uncertain.

This clone was recorded a few times. The chain combines TRBV5-5 with TRBJ1-6; 7 positions agree with TRBD1. There are 14 residues in the CDR3. The J segment lost 9 bases and the V segment lost 3 bases, leaving 6 bases of the junction unmatched. Germline lookup yields CDR1 SGHKS and CDR2 YYEKEE (reference sequence). CDR3 amino acids: CASSSGGRGSPLHF. CDR3 DNA: TGTGCCAGCAGCTCAGGGGGTCGTGGTTCACCCCTCCACTTT.

The chain couples TRBV4-1 to TRBJ1-6; 7 positions match TRBD1. The germline CDR1 and CDR2 sequences are MGHRA and YSYEKL. CDR3 size: 18 residues. V gave up 0 bases and J gave up 9 bases; unmatched junction bases: 14. The CDR3: CASSQDSPETGWGSPLHF. Written as DNA, the CDR3 is TGCGCCAGCAGCCAAGATAGTCCCGAGACAGGGTGGGGTTCACCCCTCCACTTT.

The gene calls are TRBV5-1 and TRBJ1-1, with D hard to call. V shed 6 bases and J shed 2 bases, with 17 bases lying between them. The CDR3 has 15 residues. Looked up from germline, CDR1 is SGHRS and CDR2 is YFSETQ. The CDR3 DNA follows: TGCGCCAGCAACCTGGAGGCACCGAGAAACACTGAAGCTTTCTTT. It yields the protein CASNLEAPRNTEAFF.

This rearrangement joins TRBV9 to TRBJ1-2; 7 nucleotides align to TRBD1. There are 16 residues in the CDR3. Germline lookup yields CDR1 SGDLS and CDR2 YYNGEE. The junction had 12 bases not matched to a gene; V was cut back by 3 bases and J by 4 bases. The CDR3 nucleotides read TGTGCCAGCAGCGCCAGGGGGGCGATCTCGTCCTATGGCTACACCTTC. Protein: CASSARGAISSYGYTF.

The chain is built from TRBV18 and TRBJ2-2; the match to TRBD2 covers 7 bases. The junction had 13 bases not matched to a gene; V was cut back by 3 bases and J by 3 bases. In germline, CDR1 is KGHSH, CDR2 LQKENI. The CDR3 length is 18 residues. CDR3: CASSPEQAGFLDTGELFF. In nucleotides, the CDR3 is TGTGCCAGCTCACCGGAGCAAGCGGGATTCTTGGACACCGGGGAGCTGTTTTTT.

The chain combines TRBV7-8 with TRBJ1-4, with D maybe TRBD1 (6 bases). The V end was cut by 8 bases, the J end by 8 bases, with 18 bases between. The germline V gene has CDR1 SGHVS and CDR2 FQNEAQ. This CDR3 is built from 14 residues. The CDR3 loop reads CASGLGGRGEKLFF. The CDR3 bases are TGTGCCAGCGGACTGGGGGGGCGCGGAGAAAAACTGTTTTTT.

This chain links TRBV28 with TRBJ2-1, with D hard to call. Germline V lookup: CDR1 MDHEN, CDR2 SYDVKM. V was clipped by 3 bases and J by 5 bases, with 5 bases between them. The CDR3 contains 12 residues. DNA of the CDR3: TGTGCCAGCAGTTTGGCAGACAATGAGCAGTTCTTC. Amino acid sequence: CASSLADNEQFF.

The J gene is TRBJ1-6, the V gene TRBV6-5, with D uncertain. The CDR3 is made up of 13 amino acids. V gave up 6 bases and J gave up 4 bases, with 7 bases separating them. Germline CDR1 and CDR2: MNHEY and SVGAGI. The CDR3 nucleotides are TGTGCCAGCAGGGTACAATATAATTCACCCCTCCACTTT. Its translation: CASRVQYNSPLHF.

This sequence joins TRBV7-9 and TRBJ1-2; D ambiguous. This CDR3 has 12 residues. In germline, CDR1 is SEHNR, CDR2 FQNEAQ (reference sequence). Trimming took off 6 bases at V and 5 bases at J, with 10 bases between the two ends. The chain's CDR3 is CASSNRDYGYTF. In DNA, the CDR3 is TGTGCCAGCAGTAACCGGGATTATGGCTACACCTTC. Full variable domain (outside the CDR3, taken from reference TRBV7-9 and TRBJ1-2): DTGVSQNPRHKITKRGQNVTFRCDPISEHNRLYWYRQTLGQGPEFLTYFQNEAQLEKSRLLSDRFSAERPKGSFSTLEIQRTEQGDSAMYLCASSNRDYGYTFGSGTRLTVV.

The V call is TRBV19, the J call TRBJ1-1; weak D call: TRBD1 (5 bases). CDR1 LNHDA and CDR2 SQIVND come from the germline V gene (reference sequence). V shed 3 bases and J shed 2 bases, with 22 bases lying between them. This CDR3 is built from 18 residues. This chain's CDR3 is CASSMLGRWGSRNTEAFF. The CDR3 region has the DNA TGTGCCAGTAGTATGCTCGGGCGCTGGGGCAGCCGTAACACTGAAGCTTTCTTT.

The V and J genes are TRBV2 and TRBJ1-6, with unresolved D. Germline V CDR1 and CDR2: SNHLY, FYNNEI. This CDR3 is built from 12 residues. Trimming left V 10 bases short and J 9 bases short, with 13 bases between. This CDR3 is CATQRTSSPLHF. The CDR3 DNA reads as TGTGCCACCCAACGAACCAGTTCACCCCTCCACTTT.

The chain has TRBV14 and TRBJ1-2; D is unresolved. Trimming cost V 3 bases and J 4 bases, with 21 bases left between them. CDR1 SGHDN and CDR2 FVKESK come from the germline V gene. The CDR3 extends over 17 amino acids. The CDR3 protein is CASSQAGKATIFYGYTF. The CDR3 DNA reads TGTGCCAGCAGCCAGGCGGGTAAGGCCACAATATTCTATGGCTACACCTTC.

The rearrangement joins TRBV5-1 to TRBJ1-2; 10 bases fit TRBD1. This CDR3 has 14 amino acids. CDR1 and CDR2 from the germline V gene are SGHRS and YFSETQ. V was clipped by 7 bases and J by 5 bases; unmatched bases: 8. The CDR3 DNA reads TGCGCCAGCGGACCGGACAGGGGGATTTATGGCTACACCTTC. It encodes CASGPDRGIYGYTF.

V is TRBV5-1 and J is TRBJ1-1; 8 positions agree with TRBD1. Germline V gene lookup returns CDR1 SGHRS and CDR2 YFSETQ. V dropped 4 bases and J dropped 7; count of bases not matched to a gene: 6. The CDR3 is 13 amino acids. CDR3 residues: CASSVDRVDEAFF. The CDR3 DNA is TGCGCCAGCAGCGTGGACAGGGTTGATGAAGCTTTCTTT. Together with reference TRBV5-1 and TRBJ1-1, the CDR3 gives the full variable domain: KAGVTQTPRYLIKTRGQQVTLSCSPISGHRSVSWYQQTPGQGLQFLFEYFSETQRNKGNFPGRFSGRQFSNSRSEMNVSTLELGDSALYLCASSVDRVDEAFFGQGTRLTVV.

This clone is a singleton in its sample. CDR3 amino acids: CASKGTGENIQYF. CDR3 DNA: TGTGCCAGCAAAGGTACAGGGGAGAACATTCAGTACTTC. V and J are TRBV27 and TRBJ2-4; 7 bases fit TRBD1. With 7 bases clipped from V and 7 bases from J, the junction kept 7 bases outside the gene matches. Germline CDR1 and CDR2: MNHEY and SMNVEV (reference sequence). This CDR3 contains 13 residues.

The gene calls are TRBV14 and TRBJ2-3; TRBD1 aligns across 9 bases. The germline gives CDR1 SGHDN, CDR2 FVKESK. V shed 4 bases and J 8 bases; nucleotides not matched to a gene: 10. The CDR3 sequence is 15 residues long. The CDR3 region is CASSRYRGRGVTQYF. CDR3 DNA sequence: TGTGCCAGCAGCCGGTACAGGGGGCGCGGCGTTACGCAGTATTTT.

The rearrangement joins TRBV19 to TRBJ2-2; 12 bases match TRBD2. V trimming: 6 bases; J trimming: 1 base; junction bases outside the gene matches: 12. This CDR3 comprises 19 residues. Germline CDR1 is LNHDA and CDR2 is SQIVND (reference sequence). The CDR3, as DNA: TGTGCCAGTAGGGGCACTAGCGGGGGGTTAACTCTGAACACCGGGGAGCTGTTTTTT. Translating it yields CASRGTSGGLTLNTGELFF.

This clone was recorded many times. This chain links TRBV6-5 with TRBJ2-2, with D maybe TRBD2 (6 bases). The CDR3 length is 14 residues. With 8 bases removed from V and 3 bases from J, the gap between germline ends came to 13 bases. The germline gives CDR1 MNHEY, CDR2 SVGAGI. In DNA, the CDR3 is TGTGCCAGCGCAACCCGGAGGGACACCGGGGAGCTGTTTTTT. Translation: CASATRRDTGELFF.

In its sample, this clone was seen once. This chain joins TRBV3-1 (or the pseudogene TRBV3-2) and TRBJ1-3; D perhaps matches TRBD1 (6 bases). CDR1 and CDR2 (germline): LGHDT, YNNKEL (reference sequence). This CDR3 is built from 16 residues. The V end lost 1 base, the J end lost 1 base, and 11 bases lay between the germline ends. The CDR3 loop reads CASSQGGGLSGNTIYF. The CDR3 bases are TGTGCCAGCAGCCAAGGGGGGGGCTTATCTGGAAACACCATATATTTT.

This clone was seen just once. This sequence joins TRBV29-1 and TRBJ1-1; TRBD1 aligns across 10 bases. The CDR3 is made up of 13 amino acids. With V trimmed by 7 bases and J by 5 bases, 7 bases remained unmatched. Germline CDR1 SQVTM, CDR2 ANQGSEA. The CDR3 loop is CSGWDRGGTEAFF. The CDR3 coding sequence is TGCAGCGGGTGGGACAGGGGAGGAACTGAAGCTTTCTTT.

The gene calls are TRBV11-2 and TRBJ1-1; perhaps TRBD1 as D (5 bases). There are 14 residues in the CDR3. Germline V gene sequence: CDR1 SGHAT, CDR2 FQNNGV. Trimming cost V 8 bases and J 1 base, with 14 bases left between them. CDR3: CASDHWGENTEAFF. DNA for the CDR3: TGTGCCAGCGACCATTGGGGGGAGAACACTGAAGCTTTCTTT.